Detailed here is one T cell receptor beta chain. Its antigen is undetermined. This CDR3 has 15 amino acids. Germline CDR1 and CDR2: SGHRS and YFSETQ. The V and J ends lost 0 bases and 8 bases, in that order; junction bases with no gene match: 7. These data originate in a study of identical twins. Broader study findings: Some out-of-frame alpha sequences were shared by twins, and these showed excess low generation probability. The study found that models underestimated out-of-frame TCR alpha sharing in monozygotic twins. A partial confounding effect on zero-insertion analyses could come from invariant MAIT and iNKT cells.

TCRdb itself ran the 5' RACE reads through MiXCR, one entry per CDR3 protein. Here the sample spans about 920,000 distinct CDR3 sequences, 9% to 15% being singletons. The sample also formed part of further work on yellow fever vaccine responses in identical twins.

This chain uses TRBV5-1 with TRBJ2-1; 8 bases agree with TRBD2. The sequence was obtained from a woman between 18 and 29 years old in good health. The sequenced sample consisted of PBMCs. The CDR3 region has the DNA TGCGCCAGCAGCTTGGCGGGACTAGTTTCCGATGAGCAGTTCTTC. As protein: CASSLAGLVSDEQFF.